A selection of T cell receptor beta chains follows, all from one sample in a study of blood T cell repertoires in COVID-19. Clones were read by immunoSEQ multiplex PCR, and TCRdb kept only the in-frame ones, dropping some. The sample consists of roughly 500,000 clones, approximately 89% of them appearing once. Sequencing was done on a sample of peripheral blood. The receptors were sampled from a man between 18 and 29 years old with COVID-19, enrolled during active disease. Each CDR3 is given with its conserved first and last residue. A D gene is named only where the DNA matches it firmly. Some rows mark clone size as missing; the rest say once, few, many or name a class of expanded clone.

NA	NA	TRBJ1-1	TRBV11-2	TGTGCCAGCAGCTTAACGACAGTCGGATGGAGCACTGAAGCTTTCTTT	CASSLTTVGWSTEAFF
NA	NA	TRBJ1-6	TRBV6-5	TGTGCCAGCAGTTACGCGGCCCACCGTAATTCACCCCTCCACTTT	CASSYAAHRNSPLHF
NA	once	TRBJ1-2	TRBV28	TGTGCCCGCTGGGGCCCCTGGGGATCCTATGGCTACACCTTC	CARWGPWGSYGYTF
NA	few	TRBJ1-1	TRBV6-5	TGTGCCAGCAGTTACAAACAGCACACTGAAGCTTTCTTT	CASSYKQHTEAFF
NA	once	TRBJ2-2	TRBV11-3	TGTGCCAGCAGCTTAGATCCCTCAAGCAGGGCTACCGGGGAGCTGTTTTTT	CASSLDPSSRATGELFF
TRBD1	NA	TRBJ1-6	TRBV5-1	TGCGCCAGCAGCTTGGCAGGGACAGATAATTCACCCCTCCACTTT	CASSLAGTDNSPLHF
NA	NA	TRBJ1-5	TRBV18	TGTGCCAGCTCACCAGGGGGGGATCAGCCCCAGCATTTT	CASSPGGDQPQHF
TRBD2	NA	TRBJ2-2	TRBV3-1/TRBV3-2	TGTGCCAGCAGCCAGCGGGGGGGCGTCGCCGGGGAGCTGTTTTTT	CASSQRGGVAGELFF
NA	NA	TRBJ2-2	TRBV7-5	TGTGTCAGAAGCCCACAGGGGACCGGGGAGCTGTTTTTT	CVRSPQGTGELFF
NA	NA	TRBJ2-7	TRBV15	TGTGCCACCAGCAGGACACCCACCTACGAGCAGTACTTC	CATSRTPTYEQYF
NA	NA	TRBJ2-7	TRBV3-1/TRBV3-2	TGTGCCAGCAGCCACTTATCCTACGAGCAGTACTTC	CASSHLSYEQYF
NA	NA	TRBJ2-1	TRBV14	TGTGCCAGCAGCCAATCGTTGGAGCAGATCCCGTTCTTC	CASSQSLEQIPFF
TRBD2	NA	TRBJ2-3	TRBV11-2	TGTGCCAGCAGCTCCACCGGGACTAGCGGGAGGCGCCCGACAGATACGCAGTATTTT	CASSSTGTSGRRPTDTQYF
NA	NA	TRBJ1-2	TRBV5-5	TGTGCCAGCAGCTTTCAGGGCTATGGCTACACCTTC	CASSFQGYGYTF
NA	NA	TRBJ1-3	TRBV11-2	TGTGCCAGCAGCTTAGGGGCAGGACTATCTGGAAACACCATATATTTT	CASSLGAGLSGNTIYF
NA	NA	TRBJ1-1	TRBV18	TGTGCCAGCTCAGCCACGGGGGTCGTTACTGAAGCTTTCTTT	CASSATGVVTEAFF
NA	NA	TRBJ2-7	TRBV6-5	TGTGCCAGCAGTTACTCGGGGGGGGCCCTCTACGAGCAGTACTTC	CASSYSGGALYEQYF
TRBD2	NA	TRBJ2-4	TRBV4-1	TGCGCCAGCAGCCAAGATGGTGGCGGGAGGCGGGCCAAAAACATTCAGTACTTC	CASSQDGGGRRAKNIQYF
NA	NA	TRBJ2-5	TRBV6-5	TGTGCCAGCAGACTGACTTGGCAAGAGACCCAGTACTTC	CASRLTWQETQYF
NA	NA	TRBJ2-3	TRBV5-8	TGTGCCAGCAGCTTCGGGGGACCACCCAGGGATACGCAGTATTTT	CASSFGGPPRDTQYF
NA	once	TRBJ1-4	TRBV30	TGTGCCTGGAGTTCCGGGATCATCGAAAAACTGTTTTTT	CAWSSGIIEKLFF
NA	NA	TRBJ2-5	TRBV28	TGTGCCAGCAACCGGGACTTGCAAGAGACCCAGTACTTC	CASNRDLQETQYF
NA	NA	TRBJ2-2	TRBV30	TGTGCCTGGAGTGTAGGGAGAGAGACCGGGGAGCTGTTTTTT	CAWSVGRETGELFF
TRBD2	NA	TRBJ2-2	TRBV5-4	TGTGCCAGCAGCACCGGGACGGGAGGGTCCGGGGAGCTGTTTTTT	CASSTGTGGSGELFF
NA	NA	TRBJ2-2	TRBV3-1/TRBV3-2	TGTGCCAGCAGCCAACACGGGAACACCGGGGAGCTGTTTTTT	CASSQHGNTGELFF
NA	NA	TRBJ1-5	TRBV24-1	TGTGCCACCACCCAAAGGAAACACCACACTAAACCTAGCAATCAGCCCCAGCATTTT	CATTQRKHHTKPSNQPQHF
TRBD1	NA	TRBJ1-2	TRBV30	TGTGCCTGGAGTGGACAGGGGAACTATGGCTACACCTTC	CAWSGQGNYGYTF
TRBD2	few	TRBJ2-1	TRBV19	TGTGCCAGTAGCAAAGAGGGACTAGGTATCTACAATGAGCAGTTCTTC	CASSKEGLGIYNEQFF
TRBD1	NA	TRBJ1-4	TRBV5-4	TGTGCCAGCAGCAAAGGACAGGGCGAAAATGAAAAACTGTTTTTT	CASSKGQGENEKLFF
TRBD1	NA	TRBJ2-1	TRBV6-5	TGTGCCAGCAGTTACGCGCGACAGGGGGCCAATGAGCAGTTCTTC	CASSYARQGANEQFF
NA	NA	TRBJ1-2	TRBV19	TGTGCCAGTAACGAGGCACCCTATGGCTACACCTTC	CASNEAPYGYTF
NA	NA	TRBJ2-1	TRBV7-3	TGTGCCAGCAGCATTTCGACGGGATACAATGAGCAGTTCTTC	CASSISTGYNEQFF
TRBD1	NA	TRBJ2-2	TRBV4-1	TGCGCCAGCAGCCGGACGCAGGGGGTGGGCACCGGGGAGCTGTTTTTT	CASSRTQGVGTGELFF
TRBD1	NA	TRBJ2-1	TRBV5-4	TGTGCCACCGGGACAGGGGCCTCGTCCTCCTACAATGAGCAGTTCTTC	CATGTGASSSYNEQFF
NA	NA	TRBJ2-1	TRBV27	TGTGCCAGCCGTTGGGGGGGGCAGGTGGGTGAGCAGTTCTTC	CASRWGGQVGEQFF
TRBD1	NA	TRBJ2-7	TRBV5-4	TGTGCCAGCAGCTTTCAGGGACAGGGAGACTACGAGCAGTACTTC	CASSFQGQGDYEQYF
NA	NA	TRBJ2-7	TRBV7-8	TGTGCCAGCAGCTACAGCAGGGATGGCGAGCAGTACTTC	CASSYSRDGEQYF
TRBD2	NA	TRBJ2-7	TRBV30	TGTGCCTGGAGTTATCTAGCGGGCCCCTACGAGCAGTACTTC	CAWSYLAGPYEQYF
NA	NA	TRBJ2-2	TRBV7-9	TGTGCCAGCAGCTCAGGACAGTACACCGGGGAGCTGTTTTTT	CASSSGQYTGELFF
NA	NA	TRBJ2-2	TRBV20-1	TGCAGTGCTAGTGCAGTTACCGGGGAGCTGTTTTTT	CSASAVTGELFF